This is a list of T cell receptor beta chains from one sample in a study of T cells after yellow fever vaccination. TCRdb reprocessed the 5' RACE reads with MiXCR, giving one entry per CDR3 protein. The data show 100,000 to 150,000 distinct CDR3 sequences, approximately 9% seen once. The material was CD8+ T cells sorted from PBMCs, obtained on the day of the yellow fever booster vaccination. Receptor source: a man between 18 and 29 years old who received the YFV17D yellow fever vaccine. The CDR3 runs from the conserved cysteine through the conserved F or W. A D gene is named only where the DNA matches it firmly. The size entry is marked missing in some rows and otherwise reads once, few, many or a size class.

>-|TRBJ1-2|-|TRBV29-1
CSVEGENYGYTF
TGCAGCGTTGAGGGTGAGAACTATGGCTACACCTTC
>TRBD2|TRBJ2-1|many|TRBV7-2
CATRSGGADEQFF
TGTGCCACCCGTAGCGGGGGGGCCGATGAGCAGTTCTTC
>-|TRBJ2-1|-|TRBV7-9
CASSLDGNNEQFF
TGTGCCAGCAGCTTAGATGGAAACAATGAGCAGTTCTTC
>TRBD2|TRBJ2-1|-|TRBV7-3
CASSRTSGGVDEQFF
TGTGCCAGCAGTCGGACTAGCGGGGGGGTGGATGAGCAGTTCTTC
>TRBD1|TRBJ1-4|-|TRBV12-3/TRBV12-4
CASSSRGHEKLFF
TGTGCCAGCAGTTCCAGGGGGCATGAAAAACTGTTTTTT
>-|TRBJ1-2|-|TRBV14
CASSRLGQIANYGYTF
TGTGCCAGCAGCCGCCTCGGACAGATAGCTAACTATGGCTACACCTTC
>-|TRBJ1-2|few|TRBV19
CASTDVANYGYTF
TGTGCCAGCACAGACGTCGCTAACTATGGCTACACCTTC
>TRBD2|TRBJ2-1|few|TRBV4-3
CASSRGLAHEQFF
TGCGCCAGCAGCCGCGGACTAGCCCATGAGCAGTTCTTC
>-|TRBJ1-1|many|TRBV12-3/TRBV12-4
CASSTGGTEAFF
TGTGCCAGCAGTACGGGGGGCACTGAAGCTTTCTTT
>TRBD1|TRBJ1-1|-|TRBV10-3
CAIKDRGPTEAFF
TGTGCCATCAAAGACAGGGGGCCCACTGAAGCTTTCTTT
>-|TRBJ1-1|-|TRBV7-9
CASSPKGSGTEAFF
TGTGCCAGCAGCCCCAAAGGGTCGGGCACTGAAGCTTTCTTT
>TRBD1|TRBJ1-2|few|TRBV7-9
CASKSFEGTVYGYTF
TGTGCCAGCAAGTCTTTTGAGGGGACAGTCTATGGCTACACCTTC
>-|TRBJ1-1|few|TRBV12-3/TRBV12-4
CASSDWTGGGTEAFF
TGTGCCAGCAGCGACTGGACTGGGGGGGGAACTGAAGCTTTCTTT
>-|TRBJ2-7|few|TRBV4-3
CASSQSPELIKSRAYEQYF
TGCGCCAGCAGCCAAAGCCCGGAACTCATAAAGTCCCGCGCCTACGAGCAGTACTTC
>-|TRBJ2-7|-|TRBV5-1
CASSPRDRTTYEQYF
TGCGCCAGCAGCCCGCGGGACAGAACTACCTACGAGCAGTACTTC
>-|TRBJ2-2|-|TRBV6-6
CASSYLVSGELFF
TGTGCCAGCAGTTACCTTGTTTCCGGGGAGCTGTTTTTT
>-|TRBJ2-6|few|TRBV4-1
CASSRSNSGANVLTF
TGCGCCAGCAGCAGATCTAACTCTGGGGCCAACGTCCTGACTTTC
>-|TRBJ2-2|many|TRBV12-3/TRBV12-4
CASTLTGPGGELFF
TGTGCCAGCACCCTGACGGGGCCGGGCGGGGAGCTGTTTTTT
>-|TRBJ2-3|few|TRBV29-1
CSAVGENTDTQYF
TGCAGCGCTGTGGGAGAGAACACAGATACGCAGTATTTT
>-|TRBJ1-1|few|TRBV30
CAWSPPPGTEAFF
TGTGCCTGGAGCCCCCCGCCGGGCACTGAAGCTTTCTTT
>-|TRBJ2-3|few|TRBV4-3
CASSQVGAGITDTQYF
TGCGCCAGCAGCCAAGTGGGTGCGGGGATCACAGATACGCAGTATTTT
>-|TRBJ2-6|many|TRBV6-5
CASSSTGSSGANVLTF
TGTGCCAGCAGTTCCACAGGGAGCTCTGGGGCCAACGTCCTGACTTTC
>-|TRBJ1-1|few|TRBV7-9
CASSLSLMNTEAFF
TGTGCCAGCAGCTTGTCCCTTATGAACACTGAAGCTTTCTTT
>TRBD1|TRBJ1-1|few|TRBV29-1
CSFKTGGTEAFF
TGCAGCTTCAAGACAGGGGGCACTGAAGCTTTCTTT
>-|TRBJ1-2|-|TRBV11-2
CASSPSRAFKDYGYTF
TGTGCCAGCAGCCCATCCCGGGCCTTTAAGGACTATGGCTACACCTTC
>-|TRBJ2-1|many|TRBV2
CASSPWGRGNEQFF
TGTGCCAGCAGTCCTTGGGGCAGGGGAAATGAGCAGTTCTTC
>-|TRBJ2-3|-|TRBV25-1
CASSESGVTDTQYF
TGTGCCAGCAGTGAATCAGGGGTCACAGATACGCAGTATTTT
>-|TRBJ1-1|few|TRBV5-4
CASSTQGMNTEAFF
TGTGCCAGCAGCACACAGGGCATGAACACTGAAGCTTTCTTT
>TRBD2|TRBJ2-1|-|TRBV5-1
CASSLILADNEQFF
TGCGCCAGCAGCTTGATCCTAGCGGACAATGAGCAGTTCTTC
>-|TRBJ2-5|few|TRBV19
CASRGRETQYF
TGTGCCAGTAGGGGGCGGGAGACCCAGTACTTC
>-|TRBJ2-2|few|TRBV6-5
CASSLSVPTGELFF
TGTGCCAGCAGTCTTTCGGTCCCCACCGGGGAGCTGTTTTTT
>TRBD1|TRBJ2-7|many|TRBV7-9
CASSQEGQGYYEQYF
TGTGCCAGCAGCCAGGAAGGACAGGGTTACTACGAGCAGTACTTC
>TRBD1|TRBJ2-7|-|TRBV7-9
CASSLVWQGAREQYF
TGTGCCAGCAGCTTAGTCTGGCAGGGGGCACGAGAGCAGTACTTC
>-|TRBJ2-5|many|TRBV5-1
CASSLEALPQETQYF
TGCGCCAGCAGCTTGGAAGCATTACCCCAAGAGACCCAGTACTTC
>-|TRBJ2-1|few|TRBV7-9
CASRGASSYNEQFF
TGTGCCAGCAGGGGGGCTAGCTCCTACAATGAGCAGTTCTTC
>-|TRBJ1-5|-|TRBV19
CASSIFTSGYQPQHF
TGTGCCAGTAGTATATTTACATCCGGGTATCAGCCCCAGCATTTT
>TRBD2|TRBJ2-3|-|TRBV6-5
CASTKLAGGTDTQYF
TGTGCCAGCACCAAACTAGCGGGGGGTACAGATACGCAGTATTTT
>TRBD2|TRBJ2-3|-|TRBV4-3
CASSRPTSGGADTQYF
TGCGCCAGCAGCCGGCCGACTAGCGGGGGGGCAGATACGCAGTATTTT
>TRBD1|TRBJ1-2|many|TRBV20-1
CSAPEHRGYGYTF
TGCAGTGCTCCAGAGCACAGGGGCTATGGCTACACCTTC
>TRBD1|TRBJ2-3|few|TRBV24-1
CATRTPGQDFDTQYF
TGTGCCACCAGAACCCCGGGACAGGATTTTGATACGCAGTATTTT
>-|TRBJ2-3|many|TRBV4-1
CASSQDPPADTQYF
TGCGCCAGCAGCCAAGATCCCCCCGCAGATACGCAGTATTTT
>TRBD1|TRBJ1-1|-|TRBV4-2
CASSQDGRDRGNTEAFF
TGTGCCAGCAGCCAAGATGGGCGGGACAGGGGGAACACTGAAGCTTTCTTT
>-|TRBJ2-1|-|TRBV4-1
CASSQFRTGDYNEQFF
TGCGCCAGCAGCCAATTTCGTACGGGGGACTACAATGAGCAGTTCTTC
>TRBD2|TRBJ2-3|-|TRBV27
CASSLLSSGTSGRDTQYF
TGTGCCAGCAGTTTACTGTCAAGTGGGACTAGCGGGCGGGATACGCAGTATTTT
>-|TRBJ2-1|many|TRBV7-8
CASSAIPHNEQFF
TGTGCCAGCAGCGCAATACCCCACAATGAGCAGTTCTTC
>-|TRBJ2-3|few|TRBV7-2
CAGNRLGVTDTQYF
TGTGCGGGCAATCGATTGGGGGTCACAGATACGCAGTATTTT
>-|TRBJ2-2|-|TRBV4-3
CASSQVARPGELFF
TGCGCCAGCAGCCAAGTAGCACGCCCCGGGGAGCTGTTTTTT
>-|TRBJ1-4|-|TRBV6-2/TRBV6-3
CASSYSPEKLFF
TGTGCCAGCAGTTACTCGCCCGAAAAACTGTTTTTT
>-|TRBJ1-2|-|TRBV6-2/TRBV6-3
CASSETVLLPMNYGYTF
TGTGCCAGCAGCGAAACGGTTCTGCTACCAATGAACTATGGCTACACCTTC
>-|TRBJ2-1|few|TRBV10-3
CAISESTGMYNEQFF
TGTGCCATCAGTGAGTCCACAGGGATGTACAATGAGCAGTTCTTC
>-|TRBJ1-5|few|TRBV7-8
CASSPNWEGYSNQPQHF
TGTGCCAGCAGCCCTAACTGGGAGGGGTATAGCAATCAGCCCCAGCATTTT
>-|TRBJ1-2|-|TRBV27
CASSLGGVDGYTF
TGTGCCAGCAGTTTAGGAGGGGTAGACGGCTACACCTTC
>-|TRBJ2-3|-|TRBV4-2
CASSQESLAAGQYF
TGTGCCAGCAGCCAAGAGTCCCTAGCCGCGGGGCAGTATTTT
>-|TRBJ1-1|many|TRBV6-2/TRBV6-3
CASSYSEDLPAFF
TGTGCCAGCAGTTACTCCGAGGACCTCCCAGCTTTCTTT